The entry that follows covers one TCR beta chain sequence. The table lists this clonotype with a few counts. Its binding antigen is unknown. One base away there is no much larger clone; base qualities are not given. TCRdb shows the sequencer as Illumina NovaSeq 6000. cDNA libraries for TCRalpha and TCRbeta were prepared by 5'RACE using constant-segment primers, with sample barcodes and unique molecular identifiers added. RNA was extracted from every sample with Trizol reagent. Libraries were amplified in two PCR steps, with a second sample barcode and Illumina TruSeq adapters added in the second step. Libraries were sequenced on an Illumina NovaSeq with 2 x 150 bp paired-end reads. The authors' pipeline ran thus. The reads were demultiplexed and collapsed into UMI-guided consensus sequences using migec v1.2.7. Using mixcr v2.1.11, UMI consensuses were aligned to TRA and TRB V and J templates and then assembled into clonotypes. Expanded or contracted clonotypes were those called significant by both edgeR and NoisET, with noise models trained on biological replicates. edgeR calls used a false discovery rate-adjusted p below 0.01 and a log2 fold-change threshold of 1. As an exploratory analysis of dynamics, max-normalized trajectories of the 1000 most abundant clonotypes were examined by PCA with hierarchical clustering. Separately sequenced CD4+ and CD8+ repertoires were used to assign a CD4 or CD8 phenotype to each responding clone. Through fastp at Q25 and MiXCR, TCRdb rebuilt clones from the public reads, retaining in-frame beta chains. When rows share a CDR3 protein, they turn into one entry using the most common DNA and genes. The V and J calls and clone size come from TCRdb's table, not from the authors' own analysis. This sample holds about 430,000 distinct CDR3 sequences; approximately 18% were observed only once. In total, the top ten clones hold around a fifth of the sample.

The sample originates from a study of T-cell memory formation after mild COVID-19 (dated by TCRdb to 2020 to 2022). Background for the entire study: TCR sequence clusters from the two donors were largely donor specific. In a couple of donors, T-cell clones that expanded and contracted after mild COVID-19 were tracked by sequencing TCRalpha and TCRbeta repertoires over time. The cohort comprised two young, previously healthy adult volunteers, one female and one male.

Ficoll-Paque density gradient centrifugation was the method used to isolate PBMCs. Study-wide conclusions, independent of this receptor: Contracting CD4+ clones were located mainly in the CM and EM memory subsets, whereas CD8+ clones were found to be enriched in EMRA. Only a couple of mild cases were covered by the study, and larger cohorts that include severe cases with pre-infection samples were considered necessary. Some responding clones were detected in pre-infection memory, suggesting pre-existing cross-reactive memory T cells joined the SARS-CoV-2 response. From day 15 to 85, contracting clones showed balanced CD4/CD8 phenotypes, whereas a second wave of clones that expanded from day 15 to 37 leaned towards CD4+. Whether the second-wave clones peaking on day 37 were SARS-CoV-2 specific was not confirmed.

CDR1 and CDR2 are read off the germline V gene (reference sequence) as DFQATT and SNEGSKA. V loses 0 bases, J loses 7 bases, and the germline ends lie 7 bases apart. Reading from cysteine to phenylalanine, the CDR3 counts 12 amino acids. Left in the record is the CDR3 DNA by itself, 36 bases read in frame from the first base. This chain joins TRBV20-1 to TRBJ1-3; the D gene cannot be named for sure. Sequencing was done on a sample of PBMCs or a T cell subset sorted from them (not recorded which). The source is a man aged 18-30 years who had mild COVID-19 (a few samples of this study predate the infection). The sample titles of this study are shuffled in the database, so cell type and time point are left out; the donor was told from shared clones. The CDR3 amino acid sequence is: CSARDGQNTIYF. The DNA is TGCAGTGCTAGAGATGGCCAGAACACCATATATTTT.